One and the same sample provided the 16 T cell receptor beta chains below, sequenced in a study of vaccination and CD4 T cells after COVID-19. TCRdb re-derived calls from the PCR reads in MiXCR, one entry per CDR3 protein. The sample carries about 20,000 distinct CDR3 sequences, less than 70% recorded once. Sequencing used CD4+ T cells from blood, obtained after SARS-CoV-2 vaccination. These receptor sequences come from a human donor who had recovered from COVID-19.

This chain connects TRBV2 to TRBJ1-5; a possible D gene is TRBD1 (5 bases). Trimming stripped 1 base from V and 7 bases from J, with 11 bases between. The CDR3 sequence is 14 residues long. Germline V gene sequence: CDR1 SNHLY, CDR2 FYNNEI. The CDR3 reads CASSEVYRGQPQHF. DNA for the CDR3: TGTGCCAGCAGTGAAGTTTATAGGGGACAGCCCCAGCATTTT.

This CDR3 is CASWEFGETQYF. DNA for the CDR3: TGTGCCAGCTGGGAGTTCGGGGAGACCCAGTACTTC. The chain joins TRBV6-1 to TRBJ2-5, with D tentatively TRBD2 (5 bases). The CDR3 is made up of 12 amino acids. Trimming cost V 8 bases and J 5 bases, with 12 bases left between them. Germline loops: CDR1 MNHNS, CDR2 SASEGT.

The CDR3 DNA follows: TGTGCCAGCAGTGTTGCTAGACAGGGCGGCACCTATAATTCACCCCTCCACTTT. This codes for CASSVARQGGTYNSPLHF. This sequence joins TRBV6-4 and TRBJ1-6; 7 nucleotides agree with TRBD1. Germline V CDR1 and CDR2: MRHNA, SNTAGT. The J segment lost 2 bases and the V segment lost 4 bases, leaving 11 bases of the junction unmatched. CDR3 length: 18 residues.

The V call is TRBV12-3 or TRBV12-4, the J call TRBJ1-1; the D gene is possibly TRBD1 (5 bases). The V gene lost 0 bases and the J gene lost 5 bases, with 10 bases spanning the gap. CDR3 size: 14 residues. The CDR3 reads CASSLAWGGTEAFF. The CDR3 DNA follows: TGTGCCAGCAGTTTAGCGTGGGGGGGAACTGAAGCTTTCTTT.

This clonotype has a handful of counts. The V and J genes are TRBV11-2 and TRBJ2-5, with TRBD1 matching over 7 bases. Trimming cost V 2 bases and J 1 base; bases outside gene matches: 1. This CDR3 is 14 amino acids long. The germline CDR1 and CDR2 sequences are SGHAT and FQNNGV. CDR3 amino acids: CASSLRQGQETQYF. For the CDR3, the DNA is TGTGCCAGCAGCTTAAGACAGGGCCAAGAGACCCAGTACTTC.

This clonotype was seen more than once but under ten times. The gene calls are TRBV28 and TRBJ2-3; perhaps TRBD1 as D (5 bases). Trimming took off 5 bases at V and 2 bases at J, with 11 bases between the two ends. CDR1 is MDHEN and CDR2 is SYDVKM in the germline V gene. The CDR3 spans 14 residues. CDR3 amino acids: CASSMGHPTDTQYF. Here the CDR3 DNA reads TGTGCCAGCAGTATGGGGCACCCCACAGATACGCAGTATTTT.

This clonotype was detected only a few times. The chain joins TRBV10-2 to TRBJ2-5; unclear D gene. The V gene's germline CDR1 is WSHSY and CDR2 SAAADI. This CDR3 contains 11 residues. V was shortened by 6 bases and J by 5 bases, with 7 bases between the two germline ends. The CDR3 sequence: CASSQRETQYF. In DNA, the CDR3 is TGCGCCAGCAGCCAGAGGGAGACCCAGTACTTC.

This sequence joins TRBV20-1 and TRBJ2-3; 8 bases line up with TRBD2. The germline CDR1 and CDR2 sequences are DFQATT and SNEGSKA (reference sequence). With 3 bases clipped from V and 4 bases from J, the junction kept 9 bases outside the gene matches. The CDR3 sequence is 15 residues long. CDR3 nucleotide sequence: TGCAGTGCTAGCCCGGGAGGGTTCTCCGCAGATACGCAGTATTTT. It codes for CSASPGGFSADTQYF.

The chain employs TRBV20-1 and TRBJ2-7, with TRBD1 as a possible D gene (6 bases). Germline-derived CDR1 and CDR2 are DFQATT and SNEGSKA (reference sequence). Deletions cut 3 bases from V and 2 bases from J, with 14 bases between. The CDR3 contains 14 residues. The CDR3 here is CSARLSGTTYEQYF. The DNA of the CDR3 is TGCAGTGCTAGGTTGTCCGGGACAACCTACGAGCAGTACTTC.

The chain is built from TRBV7-3 and TRBJ1-1; D call uncertain. The CDR3 spans 13 residues. Trimming left V 5 bases short and J 1 base short, with 8 bases between. Germline loops: CDR1 SGHTA, CDR2 FQGTGA. For the CDR3, the DNA is TGTGCCAGCAGCCCATCCGGGAACACTGAAGCTTTCTTT. This gives the protein CASSPSGNTEAFF.

The genes are TRBV20-1 and TRBJ1-4; 7 bases are shared with TRBD1. From germline, CDR1 is DFQATT and CDR2 SNEGSKA (reference sequence). This CDR3 spans 15 amino acids. V was clipped by 0 bases and J by 4 bases; unmatched bases: 5. The CDR3 DNA reads TGCAGTGCTAGAGATCCGACAGGGCGTAATGAAAAACTGTTTTTT. Its protein is CSARDPTGRNEKLFF.

The rearrangement uses TRBV12-3 or TRBV12-4 and TRBJ2-2, with unresolved D. This CDR3 has 16 amino acids. The V end lost 3 bases, the J end lost 3 bases, and 14 bases lay between the germline ends. CDR3 region: CASSFRPAGDTGELFF. CDR3 DNA sequence: TGTGCCAGCAGTTTCCGTCCCGCCGGAGACACCGGGGAGCTGTTTTTT.

The rearrangement links TRBV10-3 to TRBJ2-6; D uncertain. CDR3 length: 15 amino acids. The ends were cut back, 0 bases at V and 2 bases at J, with 5 bases in the middle. Germline loops: CDR1 ENHRY, CDR2 SYGVKD. CDR3 protein: CAISESSTGANVLTF. CDR3 DNA sequence: TGTGCCATCAGTGAGTCATCTACTGGGGCCAACGTCCTGACTTTC.

The chain carries TRBV19 and TRBJ1-2; weak D call: TRBD1 (5 bases). Germline lookup yields CDR1 LNHDA and CDR2 SQIVND (reference sequence). The ends were cut back, 5 bases at V and 3 bases at J, with 16 bases in the middle. This CDR3 has 15 amino acids. The DNA of the CDR3 is TGTGCCAGTAGTCTATACGGGGCGGCTGACTATGGCTACACCTTC. Residues: CASSLYGAADYGYTF.

V gene TRBV12-3 or TRBV12-4 combines with J gene TRBJ1-5, with D unclear. Trimming stripped 10 bases from V and 7 bases from J, with 17 bases between. The CDR3 covers 13 residues. CDR3 nucleotides: TGTGCCACAGCTAGGAGACAAGCGCAGCCCCAGCATTTT. It is translated as CATARRQAQPQHF.

The V gene is TRBV2, the J gene TRBJ1-5; the D gene is possibly TRBD1 (5 bases). V was clipped by 2 bases and J by 9 bases, with 14 bases between them. The CDR3 loop spans 14 amino acids. CDR1 and CDR2 from the germline V gene are SNHLY and FYNNEI. The CDR3 DNA reads TGTGCCAGCAGTGAAAGTAGGGGTTGGCGGCCCCAGCATTTT. Protein: CASSESRGWRPQHF.